The sequence of this T cell receptor beta chain was determined in a study of neurological immune-mediated disorders. Overall study: There were roughly 34 multiple sclerosis patients. Of these, approximately 30 had relapsing-remitting MS and 3 had secondary progressive MS.

This clonotype came up many times. Unmatched junction bases numbered 19, after V lost 2 bases and J lost 7 bases. Germline V gene sequence: CDR1 SEHNR, CDR2 FQNEAQ (reference sequence). This CDR3 is built from 18 residues. Using its own MiXCR run on the 5' RACE reads, TCRdb lists one record per CDR3 protein. The sample shows tens of thousands of distinct CDR3 sequences, approximately 3% of them seen only once. The material sequenced was PBMCs. This TCR was sampled from a woman aged 45-65 years with multiple sclerosis. This sequence joins TRBV7-9 and TRBJ2-5; TRBD2 matches at 7 bases. The CDR3 spells CASSLPPWGGVTGGTQYF. The CDR3 DNA is TGTGCCAGCAGCTTACCCCCCTGGGGGGGGGTTACCGGGGGGACCCAGTACTTC.